A selection of T cell receptor beta chains follows, all from one sample in a study of graft-versus-host responses after intestinal transplantation. The antigens of these receptors remain unknown. Clones were read by immunoSEQ multiplex PCR, and TCRdb kept only the in-frame ones, dropping some. The repertoire holds about 91,000 clones, with approximately 89% as singletons. Sequenced material: unstimulated CD4+ T cells sorted from spleen or lymph node cells, taken before transplant. The receptors shown here come from a human donor who was the organ donor for an intestinal transplant. Both conserved end residues are part of each CDR3. D genes are given only for firm matches. Not every row has a clone size; where given, it reads once, few, many or a size class.

clone size: -; V gene: TRBV6-1; CDR3 length: 13; J gene: TRBJ1-1; D gene: TRBD1; CDR3 DNA: TGTGCCAGCAGTCGACAGGGAAACACTGAAGCTTTCTTT; CDR3 protein: CASSRQGNTEAFF
clone size: once; V gene: TRBV15; CDR3 length: 16; J gene: TRBJ1-1; D gene: -; CDR3 DNA: TGTGCCACCAGCAGAGATCGGGGAGGATCGAACACTGAAGCTTTCTTT; CDR3 protein: CATSRDRGGSNTEAFF
clone size: -; V gene: TRBV5-1; CDR3 length: 17; J gene: TRBJ1-6; D gene: TRBD1; CDR3 DNA: TGCGCCAGCAGCTTGTCTGGGACAGGGGTTGGGGGTTCACCCCTCCACTTT; CDR3 protein: CASSLSGTGVGGSPLHF
clone size: -; V gene: TRBV6-1; CDR3 length: 13; J gene: TRBJ2-3; D gene: -; CDR3 DNA: TGTGCCAGCAGTGAAACAGCCACAGATACGCAGTATTTT; CDR3 protein: CASSETATDTQYF
clone size: -; V gene: TRBV28; CDR3 length: 13; J gene: TRBJ2-7; D gene: TRBD2; CDR3 DNA: TGTGCCAGCGGGGCTAGCGGGAGTCGCGAGCAGTACTTC; CDR3 protein: CASGASGSREQYF
clone size: -; V gene: TRBV30; CDR3 length: 15; J gene: TRBJ2-1; D gene: TRBD1; CDR3 DNA: TGTGCCTGGAGGAGGGTCGACAGGGGGTGGAATGAGCAGTTCTTC; CDR3 protein: CAWRRVDRGWNEQFF
clone size: -; V gene: TRBV30; CDR3 length: 14; J gene: TRBJ1-1; D gene: -; CDR3 DNA: TGTGCCTGGAGTGTACCGGGGGGCAAGGTGGAAGCTTTCTTT; CDR3 protein: CAWSVPGGKVEAFF
clone size: -; V gene: TRBV29-1; CDR3 length: 13; J gene: TRBJ2-7; D gene: -; CDR3 DNA: TGCAGCGTAGCCCGGGACACCTCCTACGAGCAGTACTTC; CDR3 protein: CSVARDTSYEQYF
clone size: -; V gene: TRBV10-3; CDR3 length: 16; J gene: TRBJ2-3; D gene: TRBD2; CDR3 DNA: TGTGCCATCAGTACTAGCGGGGGTGCCTTTAGGGATACGCAGTATTTT; CDR3 protein: CAISTSGGAFRDTQYF
clone size: -; V gene: TRBV7-6; CDR3 length: 17; J gene: TRBJ1-5; D gene: TRBD1; CDR3 DNA: TGTGCCAGCAGCTTAGGCGGAGGGGGCGCGGGCAATCAGCCCCAGCATTTT; CDR3 protein: CASSLGGGGAGNQPQHF
clone size: -; V gene: TRBV7-3; CDR3 length: 14; J gene: TRBJ2-2; D gene: -; CDR3 DNA: TGTGCCAGCAGCTCTGTAGCGCGAACCGGGGAGCTGTTTTTT; CDR3 protein: CASSSVARTGELFF
clone size: -; V gene: TRBV29-1; CDR3 length: 14; J gene: TRBJ2-3; D gene: -; CDR3 DNA: TGCAGCGTTGACCAGGGGCCTAGCACAGATACGCAGTATTTT; CDR3 protein: CSVDQGPSTDTQYF
clone size: -; V gene: TRBV18; CDR3 length: 16; J gene: TRBJ2-1; D gene: TRBD2; CDR3 DNA: TGTGCCAGCTCACCGACTAGCGGGACTCGAGGGAATGAGCAGTTCTTC; CDR3 protein: CASSPTSGTRGNEQFF
clone size: -; V gene: TRBV5-1; CDR3 length: 13; J gene: TRBJ1-1; D gene: -; CDR3 DNA: TGCGCCAGCAGCCCGCAGGTCGGCGCTGAAGCTTTCTTT; CDR3 protein: CASSPQVGAEAFF
clone size: -; V gene: TRBV5-1; CDR3 length: 18; J gene: TRBJ2-7; D gene: TRBD2; CDR3 DNA: TGCGCCAGCAGCTTTCTCCTAGCGGGGGGTGAGAGCTCCTACGAGCAGTACTTC; CDR3 protein: CASSFLLAGGESSYEQYF
clone size: -; V gene: TRBV5-1; CDR3 length: 14; J gene: TRBJ2-3; D gene: -; CDR3 DNA: TGCGCCAGCAGCTTGGAACGGGGCACAGATACGCAGTATTTT; CDR3 protein: CASSLERGTDTQYF
clone size: -; V gene: TRBV30; CDR3 length: 15; J gene: TRBJ1-5; D gene: -; CDR3 DNA: TGTGCCTGGAGTGTACGGCTCCTAGGCAATCAGCCCCAGCATTTT; CDR3 protein: CAWSVRLLGNQPQHF
clone size: -; V gene: TRBV2; CDR3 length: 13; J gene: TRBJ1-1; D gene: -; CDR3 DNA: TGTGCCAGCAGTGGGCAGGGGTACACTGAAGCTTTCTTT; CDR3 protein: CASSGQGYTEAFF
clone size: -; V gene: TRBV5-1; CDR3 length: 14; J gene: TRBJ1-1; D gene: -; CDR3 DNA: TGCGCCAGCAGCTCCCGGGTTTTTAACACTGAAGCTTTCTTT; CDR3 protein: CASSSRVFNTEAFF
clone size: -; V gene: TRBV5-1; CDR3 length: 13; J gene: TRBJ1-4; D gene: -; CDR3 DNA: TGCGCCAGCAGTCGAGCAACTAATGAAAAACTGTTTTTT; CDR3 protein: CASSRATNEKLFF
clone size: -; V gene: TRBV6-1; CDR3 length: 14; J gene: TRBJ1-2; D gene: -; CDR3 DNA: TGTGCCAGCAGCCCCACTGCCAAATTATATGGCTACACCTTC; CDR3 protein: CASSPTAKLYGYTF
clone size: -; V gene: TRBV10-1; CDR3 length: 14; J gene: TRBJ2-2; D gene: -; CDR3 DNA: TGCGCCAGCAGTGAATCAGGGAACACCGGGGAGCTGTTTTTT; CDR3 protein: CASSESGNTGELFF
clone size: -; V gene: TRBV5-1; CDR3 length: 15; J gene: TRBJ2-1; D gene: TRBD1; CDR3 DNA: TGCGCCAGCAGCTTCAGGACAGGGGGCTACAATGAGCAGTTCTTC; CDR3 protein: CASSFRTGGYNEQFF
clone size: -; V gene: TRBV5-1; CDR3 length: 17; J gene: TRBJ2-5; D gene: TRBD2; CDR3 DNA: TGCGCCAGCAGCCTCCGTTCTAGCGGGGGAGTGCAAGAGACCCAGTACTTC; CDR3 protein: CASSLRSSGGVQETQYF
clone size: -; V gene: TRBV29-1; CDR3 length: 14; J gene: TRBJ2-7; D gene: TRBD1; CDR3 DNA: TGCAGCGTGGTGACAGGGGTGGGGTCGTACGAGCAGTACTTC; CDR3 protein: CSVVTGVGSYEQYF
clone size: -; V gene: TRBV28; CDR3 length: 12; J gene: TRBJ1-1; D gene: TRBD1; CDR3 DNA: TGTGCCAGCAGTTGGGACAGGGCTGAAGCTTTCTTT; CDR3 protein: CASSWDRAEAFF